Listed here are 14 T cell receptor beta chains from one sample, sequenced in a study of T cells in Graves' hyperthyroidism and ophthalmopathy. It was RNA transcripts that yielded the amplified TCR beta CDR3 regions. Carried out on the TCR CDR3, a first-round RT-PCR used the HTBI primer set. TCRdb analysed the multiplex PCR reads with MiXCR anew, one entry per CDR3 protein. This table has about half a million distinct CDR3 sequences, under 25% appearing once. Source material: blood. These receptors came from a man aged 18 to 29 with Graves' hyperthyroidism.

This clonotype was seen many times. The rearrangement links TRBV20-1 to TRBJ2-7; weak D call: TRBD1 (7 bases). CDR1 is DFQATT and CDR2 is SNEGSKA in the germline V gene (reference sequence). With 7 bases removed from V and 3 bases from J, the gap between germline ends came to 19 bases. The CDR3 consists of 14 residues. Here the CDR3 reads CSVISQGGDYEQYF. DNA for the CDR3: TGCAGTGTCATTTCCCAGGGGGGTGACTACGAGCAGTACTTC.

This chain uses TRBV5-1 with TRBJ1-1; D is unclear. The V end lost 4 bases, the J end lost 2 bases, and 12 bases lay between the germline ends. The CDR3 spans 14 residues. Germline CDR1 and CDR2: SGHRS and YFSETQ. The CDR3 is CASSPAAGNTEAFF. CDR3 coding DNA: TGCGCCAGCAGCCCGGCGGCGGGAAACACTGAAGCTTTCTTT. Full variable domain (outside the CDR3, taken from reference TRBV5-1 and TRBJ1-1): KAGVTQTPRYLIKTRGQQVTLSCSPISGHRSVSWYQQTPGQGLQFLFEYFSETQRNKGNFPGRFSGRQFSNSRSEMNVSTLELGDSALYLCASSPAAGNTEAFFGQGTRLTVV.

In its sample, this clonotype was seen many times. V is TRBV6-4 and J is TRBJ2-7; D possibly uses TRBD1 or TRBD2 (7 bases each). V shed 7 bases and J shed 5 bases, with 27 bases lying between them. Germline CDR1 is MRHNA and CDR2 is SNTAGT. The CDR3 consists of 17 residues. The CDR3 spells CASTTTGGSGQRDEQYF. DNA for the CDR3: TGTGCCAGCACCACAACGGGAGGTTCGGGACAGAGGGACGAGCAGTACTTC.

This clonotype was seen many times. The J gene is TRBJ2-7, the V gene TRBV12-3 or TRBV12-4; possibly TRBD1 for D (7 bases). The V gene lost 4 bases and the J gene lost 6 bases, with 13 bases spanning the gap. The CDR3 is 13 amino acids. CDR3 in amino acids: CASSWGDRGEQYF. The DNA for the CDR3 is TGTGCCAGCAGTTGGGGGGACAGAGGCGAGCAGTACTTC.

This clonotype was recorded at least ten times. V usage is TRBV11-2 and J usage is TRBJ2-2; D perhaps matches TRBD1 (5 bases). Per the germline V gene, CDR1 is SGHAT and CDR2 is FQNNGV. The CDR3 is 16 residues long. With 5 bases removed from V and 0 bases from J, the gap between germline ends came to 13 bases. CDR3 residues: CASSPWGRSNTGELFF. The DNA for the CDR3 is TGTGCCAGCAGCCCCTGGGGCAGGTCGAACACCGGGGAGCTGTTTTTT.

The chain joins TRBV2 to TRBJ2-4, with 11 bases lining up with TRBD1. The CDR3 is made up of 15 amino acids. CDR1 and CDR2 from the germline V gene are SNHLY and FYNNEI. V gave up 3 bases and J gave up 6 bases; unmatched junction bases: 4. The CDR3 DNA reads as TGTGCCAGCAGTGAGGACAGGGGGCGGGGAAACATTCAGTACTTC. It yields the protein CASSEDRGRGNIQYF.

The gene calls are TRBV6-1 and TRBJ2-5; 10 bases align to TRBD1. The V and J ends lost 2 bases and 5 bases, in that order; junction bases with no gene match: 8. CDR3 length: 16 amino acids. Germline V gene data show CDR1 as MNHNS and CDR2 as SASEGT. The CDR3 loop is CASSEITGQGKETQYF. In DNA form, the CDR3 reads TGTGCCAGCAGTGAAATTACGGGACAGGGGAAGGAGACCCAGTACTTC.

This clonotype was seen many times. The chain is built from TRBV2 and TRBJ2-7; a weak D match, TRBD1 (5 bases). The V gene's germline CDR1 is SNHLY and CDR2 FYNNEI. Trimming pared 1 base from V and 3 bases from J, leaving 10 bases between. The CDR3 is made up of 14 amino acids. CDR3 nucleotides: TGTGCCAGCAGTGAAGGGTTCCAGGGCTACGAGCAGTACTTC. Translation: CASSEGFQGYEQYF.

As regards this clonotype: The missing conserved phenylalanine or tryptophan at the end of this CDR3 makes a read error likely. It is unclear where the CDR3 begins or ends on the DNA, so no DNA is shown, and the CDR3 is as TCRdb lists it. J is TRBJ1-1 and V is TRBV5-1; the table's D gene call, TRBD1, was not cross checked with the DNA. Counting both end residues, the CDR3 totals 14 amino acids. CDR1 SGHRS and CDR2 YFSETQ come from the germline V gene. CDR3 in amino acids: CASSSGQVGTEACL.

The chain links TRBV12-3 or TRBV12-4 to TRBJ1-5; possibly TRBD1 for D (6 bases). Trimming shortened V by 1 base and J by 0 bases, and 7 bases separated the two germline ends. This CDR3 comprises 15 residues. The CDR3 nucleotides read TGTGCCAGCAGTTTAGTGGACAGTAGCAATCAGCCCCAGCATTTT. Translated, it gives CASSLVDSSNQPQHF.

This clonotype was recorded many times. V and J are TRBV28 and TRBJ2-7; D is unclear. CDR1 is MDHEN and CDR2 is SYDVKM in the germline V gene. CDR3 length: 11 amino acids. Trimming removed 5 bases at V and 4 bases at J, with 6 bases between. The CDR3 DNA is TGTGCCAGCAGTATGCGTTACGAGCAGTACTTC. The encoded protein is CASSMRYEQYF.

This clonotype was seen a handful of times. The V gene is TRBV28, the J gene TRBJ1-1; D gene ambiguous. CDR1 is MDHEN, CDR2 SYDVKM, per germline. The CDR3 extends over 14 amino acids. The V and J ends lost 2 bases and 6 bases respectively, with 13 bases between them. CDR3 sequence reads: CASSLNRVRAEAFF. In DNA, the CDR3 is TGTGCCAGCAGTTTAAATAGGGTTCGGGCTGAAGCTTTCTTT.

This clonotype was seen many times. The chain uses TRBV6-5 and TRBJ2-5; 7 bases map to TRBD1. J gave up 2 bases and V 8 bases, and 5 bases lay outside the gene matches. There are 13 residues in the CDR3. The germline CDR1 and CDR2 sequences are MNHEY and SVGAGI. DNA of the CDR3: TGTGCCAGCGCTGGACAGGAACAAGAGACCCAGTACTTC. Amino acid sequence: CASAGQEQETQYF.

About this clonotype itself: An end of the junction does not agree with germline; a read error may underlie this. The chain uses TRBV13 and TRBJ1-1; D perhaps matches TRBD1 (6 bases). This CDR3 is built from 14 residues. Germline V gives CDR1 PRHDT, CDR2 FYEKMQ (reference sequence). CDR3 residues: CASSYGRGGTGAFF. CDR3 in DNA: TGTGCCAGCAGCTATGGGAGGGGGGGCACTGGAGCTTTCTTT.